These 15 T cell receptor beta chains share one sample of origin, sequenced in a study of post-analysis software for immune sequencing data. These TCRs' antigens remain unknown. Included in the TCR beta cDNA libraries were unique molecular identifiers. One entry per CDR3 protein results from TCRdb running MiXCR on the PCR reads. The sample consists of about 770,000 distinct CDR3 sequences, just over 45% of them appearing once. Overall study findings and caveats: Several TRBV segments were more frequent in patients than controls; TRBV5-6, TRBV5-1 and TRBV20-1 belonged to this group.

The sequenced material came from blood. The receptor set was obtained from a girl aged 10 to 17 with multiple sclerosis.

This clonotype has just a few counts. The genes are TRBV29-1 and TRBJ2-1, with D uncertain. CDR1 and CDR2 from the germline V gene are SQVTM and ANQGSEA. The germline V and J ends were trimmed by 1 base and 7 bases, with 17 bases remaining between them. There are 15 residues in the CDR3. This chain's CDR3 is CSVEGPLIRTNEQFF. Written as DNA, the CDR3 is TGCAGCGTTGAAGGGCCACTCATCCGTACTAATGAGCAGTTCTTC.

The CDR3 loop reads CASSQGPAMGLLGGYTF. As DNA, the CDR3 is TGTGCCAGCAGCCAGGGACCGGCGATGGGCCTATTGGGCGGCTACACCTTC. The rearrangement links TRBV3-1 to TRBJ1-2; a possible D gene is TRBD1 (5 bases). The CDR3 is 17 residues long. Germline CDR1 reads LGHDT; CDR2 reads YNNKEL (reference sequence). The germline V and J ends were trimmed by 3 bases and 8 bases, with 25 bases remaining between them.

This clonotype was observed a handful of times. The J gene is TRBJ2-5, the V gene TRBV15; D is unclear. The germline gives CDR1 LNHNV, CDR2 YYDKDF (reference sequence). Trimming left V 3 bases short and J 4 bases short, with 12 bases between. CDR3 length: 14 amino acids. This CDR3 is CATSSLKGPETQYF. The CDR3 nucleotides read TGTGCCACCAGCAGCCTGAAAGGTCCAGAGACCCAGTACTTC.

This clonotype was detected only a few times. This sequence joins TRBV29-1 and TRBJ2-1, with 12 positions matching TRBD2. In germline, CDR1 is SQVTM, CDR2 ANQGSEA. V lost 2 bases and J lost 8; bases outside the gene matches: 19. The CDR3 runs 19 residues. Here the CDR3 DNA reads TGCAGCGTTGAACTCCCCTTCTCTAGCGGGAGGGCCCGGTGGGATGAGCAGTTCTTC. As protein: CSVELPFSSGRARWDEQFF.

This chain links TRBV27 with TRBJ2-7; 9 bases map to TRBD2. The CDR3 is made up of 16 amino acids. Germline V gene sequence: CDR1 MNHEY, CDR2 SMNVEV (reference sequence). The ends lost 5 bases at V and 6 bases at J; junction bases unmatched: 14. For the CDR3, the DNA is TGTGCCAGCAGTCGTTCTAGCGGGACTTTGATTGCCGAGCAGTACTTC. Residues: CASSRSSGTLIAEQYF.

This sequence joins TRBV18 and TRBJ2-1; 11 bases line up with TRBD1. Germline V CDR1 and CDR2: KGHSH, LQKENI. V shed 4 bases, J shed 9 bases, and the junction held 5 bases outside the gene matches. This CDR3 is 14 amino acids long. This CDR3 is CASSRGTGGTEQFF. DNA of the CDR3: TGTGCCAGCTCACGAGGGACAGGGGGAACTGAGCAGTTCTTC.

This sequence joins TRBV7-2 and TRBJ2-5; the D gene is possibly TRBD1 (6 bases). V was trimmed by 6 bases and J by 1 base, leaving 12 bases between them. There are 14 residues in the CDR3. Per the germline V gene, CDR1 is SGHTA and CDR2 is FQGNSA. CDR3 DNA: TGTGCCAGCAGGGGGGCGAGTGCCCAAGAGACCCAGTACTTC. As protein: CASRGASAQETQYF.

The chain couples TRBV29-1 to TRBJ1-2; D remains unclear. This CDR3 comprises 13 residues. In germline, CDR1 is SQVTM, CDR2 ANQGSEA. V lost 2 bases to trimming and J lost 7 bases, with 14 bases between them. CDR3 amino acids: CSVERASGFGYTF. The CDR3 nucleotides are TGCAGCGTTGAACGCGCGTCGGGTTTTGGCTACACCTTC.

The rearrangement links TRBV6-6 to TRBJ1-2; 9 positions match TRBD1. V was clipped by 9 bases and J by 3 bases; unmatched bases: 17. The CDR3 spans 17 residues. CDR1 is MNHNY and CDR2 is SVGAGI in the germline V gene (reference sequence). As DNA, the CDR3 is TGTGCCAGTGGGAACCGGGGACAGGGTTCTGCCGACTATGGCTACACCTTC. This codes for CASGNRGQGSADYGYTF.

The V gene is TRBV10-1, the J gene TRBJ2-2; TRBD2 aligns across 8 bases. CDR1 and CDR2 from the germline V gene are WNHNN and SYGVQD (reference sequence). The J segment lost 5 bases and the V segment lost 0 bases, leaving 2 bases of the junction unmatched. The CDR3 length is 15 residues. CDR3 in amino acids: CASSESGTRTGELFF. In DNA form, the CDR3 reads TGCGCCAGCAGTGAGTCTGGGACTAGAACCGGGGAGCTGTTTTTT.

This clonotype was detected only a few times. The V gene is TRBV11-2, the J gene TRBJ2-3, with 13 bases aligning to TRBD2. The CDR3 totals 17 residues. With 5 bases clipped from V and 2 bases from J, the junction kept 7 bases outside the gene matches. The germline V gene has CDR1 SGHAT and CDR2 FQNNGV. CDR3 protein: CASSLRTSGSYTDTQYF. DNA for the CDR3: TGTGCCAGCAGCCTCCGGACTAGCGGGAGTTACACAGATACGCAGTATTTT.

V gene TRBV28 combines with J gene TRBJ2-1; the match to TRBD2 covers 8 bases. Trimming cost V 5 bases and J 3 bases; bases outside gene matches: 3. The CDR3 covers 14 residues. The germline gives CDR1 MDHEN, CDR2 SYDVKM. This chain's CDR3 is CASSAREGYNEQFF. CDR3 bases: TGTGCCAGCAGTGCCCGGGAGGGCTACAATGAGCAGTTCTTC.

The gene calls are TRBV7-9 and TRBJ2-4; possibly TRBD2 for D (5 bases). The end of the DNA is better explained by TRBJ2-7, so the J call may be wrong. Germline values: CDR1 SEHNR, CDR2 FQNEAQ (reference sequence). The CDR3 consists of 13 residues. CDR3 DNA sequence: TGTGCCAGCAGCTTTGAGGGAGAGTACGAGCAGTACTTC. It specifies CASSFEGEYEQYF.

The chain uses TRBV5-1 and TRBJ2-1; 7 bases align to TRBD2. There are 15 residues in the CDR3. Per germline, CDR1 SGHRS and CDR2 YFSETQ. The CDR3: CACHWEGLSYNEQFF. CDR3 nucleotide sequence: TGCGCTTGCCACTGGGAGGGCCTCTCCTACAATGAGCAGTTCTTC.

The sample holds a few counts of this clonotype. V gene TRBV6-2 or TRBV6-3 combines with J gene TRBJ2-2; possibly TRBD1 or TRBD2 for D (5 bases each). Germline V CDR1 and CDR2: MNHEY, SVGEGT. This CDR3 has 16 amino acids. The ends were cut back, 0 bases at V and 2 bases at J, with 10 bases in the middle. The CDR3 sequence: CASSYSGDLNTGELFF. DNA of the CDR3: TGTGCCAGCAGTTACTCGGGGGACCTAAACACCGGGGAGCTGTTTTTT.